This TCR beta chain comes out of a study of identifying expanded T cells in peripheral blood. The study's findings and limits: Approximately 1.1 clones differed between technical replicates, versus about 16 and 19 over time. Clone count variance between approximately two-week samples rose with total template count.

The table came from immunoSEQ multiplex PCR; TCRdb's copy has only in-frame clones and leaves some out. The sample consists of around 94,000 clones, 70% to 90% of them appearing once. Germline assignment: CDR1 LNHDA and CDR2 SQIVND (reference sequence). V was clipped by 3 bases and J by 2 bases, with 7 bases between them. This CDR3 comprises 13 residues. With respect to this clone: Its target is not known.

The chain carries TRBV19 and TRBJ1-2, with D uncertain. The receptor comes from a person between 18 and 75 years old in good health. Material for sequencing was blood. As DNA, the CDR3 is TGTGCCAGTAGTATCACGGGGAACTATGGCTACACCTTC. Its protein is CASSITGNYGYTF.